What follows is one T cell receptor (beta chain) and its context. Its antigen specificity is not known. No clone much larger than this one lies a single base away; base qualities are absent. The cohort comprised several hundred healthy bone marrow donors. At the time of sampling, every cohort member was nominally healthy, though immune exposures that went unrecorded were likely present. The donor tested CMV seropositive, placing the donor among the approximately 290 seropositive members of the cohort. Each donor provided a peripheral blood sample, and peripheral blood mononuclear cells were used for TCR beta sequencing. The Qiagen DNeasy Blood Extraction Kit was used to extract genomic DNA from the blood cell samples. Library construction relied on the immunoSEQ multiplex PCR assay. For the multiplex PCR, a mixture combining 60 forward primers for TCR Vbeta segments and 13 reverse primers for TCR Jbeta segments was used. Amplification of the CDR3 region of rearranged TCR beta genes was performed with a multiplex PCR assay on genomic DNA. The Illumina HiSeq System was used to sequence the amplified TCR beta libraries as 87-base-pair reads. Under the source paper's analysis protocol: A later analysis counted about 80 million unique TCR beta chains across the 666 repertoires, and some 11 million of these chains were shared by at least two donors. A nearest-neighbor algorithm error-corrected the raw reads and collapsed the reads into unique sequences, merging closely related sequences to remove PCR and sequencing errors. Alignment of CDR3 sequences to IMGT reference sequences was used to assign V, D and J gene segments. For a sequence to be retained, a match of at least six nucleotides to both a V gene segment and a J gene segment was required. Rearrangements were called productive when the CDR3 lacked stop codons and stayed in frame with V and J; all others were non-productive. CDR3 was defined by IMGT convention, running from the second conserved V-encoded cysteine to the conserved J-encoded phenylalanine. Sequences without an unambiguous match to a single V gene segment were excluded from the earlier analysis of over 500 of the donors. An earlier analysis of 587 of the donors called V segments functional above 56.7% productive rearrangements and segregating when the between-donor standard deviation exceeded 5%. A statistical classification framework was built for diagnosing cytomegalovirus status from the catalog of TCR beta chain sequences. In a later analysis, TCR nucleotide sequences were compared against IMGT/GENE-DB human TR gene sequences so that V and J genes could be assigned. Using the TCRdist pipeline, a later analysis assigned CDR3 sequences along with most-parsimonious VDJ recombination scenarios. A later analysis defined each TCR beta chain by its CDR3 amino acid sequence plus V-gene family, and excluded reads lacking a unique V-gene family. A later analysis removed 592 highly shared, low-generation-probability nucleotide sequences to deal with suspected cross-contamination and a sequencing artifact. In a later analysis, a clonal expansion index was calculated for each public chain from normalized within-repertoire ranks of inferred template counts. Generation probabilities in a later analysis came from a VDJ recombination model fitted to out-of-frame rearrangements, and those results were checked against IGoR. A later analysis scored TCR-TCR, TCR-HLA and TCR-CMV co-occurrence with hypergeometric tests, applying a repertoire-size bias correction to TCR pairs. In a later analysis, false discovery rates were estimated by permuting HLA or CMV assignments 20 times. A later analysis grouped co-occurring TCRs with DBSCAN, adding TCRdist sequence similarity when clustering within HLA-allele-positive subsets. Repertoires with fewer than 30,000 or more than 120,000 public chains, plus five repertoires with anomalous nucleotide sharing, were excluded from co-occurrence clustering. TCRdb took this table from immuneACCESS and kept in-frame rearrangements with V and J called. Such tables lack part of the clones; where checked against another copy, unresolved V genes explain under half of the gap, and the rest is unexplained. Clonal size and the V and J genes are those of that table, whereas D and trimming came from the DNA. The sample contains nearly 200,000 clones, about 77% of them found a single time. The ten biggest clones cover roughly 2.1% of the sample.

The data were taken from a study of cytomegalovirus exposure and HLA in healthy donors (dated by TCRdb to about 2017). With respect to the entire study: An earlier analysis of roughly 570 of the donors reported 276 Gb of sequence data and 117 million unique TCR beta sequences obtained from roughly 170 million T cells. An early release that covered roughly 600 HLA-typed donors contained 250 to 350 gigabases of sequencing data and tens of millions of unique TCR sequences. The genetic ancestry cluster associated with self-reported Caucasian donors included 80% to 90% of the 398 genotyped donors. The aim of the study was to test whether cataloging public T cell receptors could identify signatures of past pathogen exposure. The T cell repertoires of several hundred subjects were profiled by immunosequencing and related to cytomegalovirus serostatus. In addition to the first cohort of approximately 670 subjects, a separate validation cohort of 120 different subjects was used. High-throughput TCR immunosequencing, statistical association of individual TCRs with disease status, and machine learning were combined to predict cytomegalovirus infection status. A later analysis re-examined previously published TCR beta repertoires from over 500 donors and added high-resolution HLA genotyping to investigate patterns of TCR occurrence. Rather than drawing on any new phenotypic data, the later analysis identified candidate immune exposures from TCR beta sequences and the way those sequences occurred across donors. In an earlier analysis of 587 of the donors, high-throughput TCR beta sequencing was used to judge whether each TCR beta V gene segment behaved as functional or pseudogenic. Alongside the repertoire data, information on donor age, sex, ethnicity and CMV serostatus was compiled. A later genetic analysis took genome-wide SNP genotypes for about 55% of the 666 donors and used that subset as a discovery cohort. All discovery cohort repertoires had been generated on a single sequencing platform. HLA typing covered class I and class II loci at four-digit resolution. The number of typed donors differed by locus: about 620-640 for A, B, C, DRB1 and DQB1; some 540 for DQA1; around 580 for DPA1; and some 450 for DPB1. A handful of DR-DQ haplotypes were handled as single units for association and clustering because linkage in the cohort was strong. Among some 400 genotyped donors of the cohort, an average of approximately 230,000 unique TCR beta nucleotide sequences were sequenced per donor, approximately 20% of them non-productive. The study at large found these results: The authors suggested that the approach could potentially be generalized to other disease states and immunological phenotypes. A later genetic analysis associated a missense DCLRE1C variant with V-gene and J-gene trimming of TCR beta chains, and an independent cohort replicated the association. Because counts were too low, approximately 15 rarely observed V segments, including chromosome 9 orphons, were excluded from the earlier analysis of about 500 of the donors. Compared with the roughly 670-donor mean, donors in an Asian-associated ancestry cluster had fewer N-insertions in productive TCRs, according to a later genetic analysis. Sequencing depth was assumed to be roughly uniform across donors in the presence/absence analyses, though that assumption may not hold. Most TCR sequences were seen in very few donors, while some public TCRs were found in many individuals. Linkage disequilibrium might explain the correlated functional status among segregating V segments, but an unknown experimental factor could not be excluded. A cluster of highly shared sequence variants was judged likely to represent a technical artifact of the sequencing pipeline. A further reported finding was that TCR beta sequences accurately predicted the HLA-A and HLA-B alleles for most subjects in the first cohort. Only TCR beta chains were sequenced in this cohort, and the absence of alpha or paired-chain data limited detectable features. Immune exposure information for the cohort was limited to CMV serostatus. The study listed 170 or so TCR beta chains as associated with cytomegalovirus. Compared with equally common non-associated chains, HLA-associated TCR beta chains in a later analysis were more clonally expanded and had lower generation probabilities. According to a later analysis, most CMV-associated TCR beta chains appeared to be HLA-restricted, and the HLA associations seemed to be driven largely by CMV exposure. In vitro tests confirmed that three of the cytomegalovirus-associated TCR beta chains recognize cytomegalovirus antigens. In a later analysis, TCR association rates were found to vary across HLA loci, with the most associated TCRs seen for DRB1 alleles and the fewest for HLA-C alleles. Several of the top co-occurrence clusters appeared to be linked to parvovirus B19, influenza, CMV and Epstein-Barr virus, according to a later analysis. The classifier was reported to diagnose cytomegalovirus status with high specificity and sensitivity in both the original cohort and the validation cohort. Assigning TCR associations to individual alleles was difficult when HLA alleles, especially DR and DQ, strongly co-occurred. HLA typing was unavailable for some donors at each locus, so association tests used only the typed subset. At a false discovery rate of 0.05, a later analysis linked 15,000 to 20,000 TCR beta sequences to specific HLA alleles. An earlier analysis of 587 of the donors showed that most TCR beta V segments appeared in productive rearrangements either about 87% or about 30% of the time, which broadly matched IMGT annotations. Because the 87-base-pair reads could not distinguish some IMGT-functional V segments, including TRBV6-2 and TRBV6-3, those segments were excluded.

The CDR3 covers 11 residues, taking in both the cysteine and the phenylalanine. The only DNA kept is the CDR3, 33 bases in frame from the first base. Relative to germline, V is 4 bases shorter and J is 7 bases shorter, with 11 bases between their ends. CDR1 and CDR2 (DFQATT, SNEGSKA) derive from the germline V gene (reference sequence). The TCR sequence derives from a woman under 40 in good health and CMV-seropositive. The chain is assembled from TRBV20-1 and TRBJ2-7; too little of a D gene remains to name it. The source material was PBMCs. CDR3 protein: CSATARKEQYF. The bases are TGCAGTGCTACTGCGAGGAAGGAGCAGTACTTC.